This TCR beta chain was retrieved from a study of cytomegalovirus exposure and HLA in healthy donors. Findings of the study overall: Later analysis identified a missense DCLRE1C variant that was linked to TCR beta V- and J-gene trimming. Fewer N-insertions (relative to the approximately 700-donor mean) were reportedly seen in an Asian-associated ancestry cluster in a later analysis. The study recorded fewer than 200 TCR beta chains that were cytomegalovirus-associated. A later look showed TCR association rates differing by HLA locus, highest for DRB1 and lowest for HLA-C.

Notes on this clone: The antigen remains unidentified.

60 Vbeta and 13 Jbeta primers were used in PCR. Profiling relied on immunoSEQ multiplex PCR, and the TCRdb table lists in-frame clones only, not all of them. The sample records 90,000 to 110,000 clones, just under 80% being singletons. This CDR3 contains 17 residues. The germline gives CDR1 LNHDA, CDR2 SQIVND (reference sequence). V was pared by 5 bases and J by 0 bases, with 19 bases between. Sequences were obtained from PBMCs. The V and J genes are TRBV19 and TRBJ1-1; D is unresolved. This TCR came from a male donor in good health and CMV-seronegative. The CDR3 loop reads CASSGGGRADLNTEAFF. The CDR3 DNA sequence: TGTGCCAGTAGTGGAGGTGGAAGGGCCGACCTGAACACTGAAGCTTTCTTT.